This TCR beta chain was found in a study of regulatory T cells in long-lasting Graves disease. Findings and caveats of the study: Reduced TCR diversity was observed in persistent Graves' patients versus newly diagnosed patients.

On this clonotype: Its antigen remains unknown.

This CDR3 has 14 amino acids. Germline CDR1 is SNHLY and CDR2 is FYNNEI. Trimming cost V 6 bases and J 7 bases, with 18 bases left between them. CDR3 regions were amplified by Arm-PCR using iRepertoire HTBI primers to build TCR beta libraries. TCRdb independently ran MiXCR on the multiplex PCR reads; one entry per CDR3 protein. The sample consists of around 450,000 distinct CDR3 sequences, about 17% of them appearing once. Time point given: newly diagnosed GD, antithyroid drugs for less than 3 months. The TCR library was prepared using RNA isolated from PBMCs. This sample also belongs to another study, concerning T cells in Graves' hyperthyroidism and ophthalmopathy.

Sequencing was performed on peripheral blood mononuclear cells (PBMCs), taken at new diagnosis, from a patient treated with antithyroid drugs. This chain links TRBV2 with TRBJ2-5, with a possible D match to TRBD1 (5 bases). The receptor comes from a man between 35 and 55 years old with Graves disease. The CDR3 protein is CASRTHAPQGTQYF. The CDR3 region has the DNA TGTGCCAGCAGGACCCACGCGCCGCAGGGGACCCAGTACTTC. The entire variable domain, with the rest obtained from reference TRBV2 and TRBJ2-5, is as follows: EPEVTQTPSHQVTQMGQEVILRCVPISNHLYFYWYRQILGQKVEFLVSFYNNEISEKSEIFDDQFSVERPDGSNFTLKIRSTKLEDSAMYFCASRTHAPQGTQYFGPGTRLLVL.